This paragraph covers one T cell receptor (beta chain) sequence. It has no known antigen specificity. Base qualities are not provided; no much larger clone lies one nucleotide away. Using the deep immunoSEQ assay, multiplex PCR amplified TCR CDR3 regions from genomic DNA. For each cell subset, the extracted genomic DNA was distributed evenly across all wells of several immunoSEQ 96-well plates, and each plate served as one replicate. For sorted subsets, 150 to 200 ng genomic DNA, equal to 25,000 to 35,000 T cell genomes, was loaded into each replicate PCR. The purified libraries were quantified using a Qubit 3.0 fluorometer, sized with a Bioanalyzer 2100, and then quantified again using the KAPA Library Quantification kit. Every immunoSEQ 96-well plate was sequenced on a dedicated single-read 150-cycle Illumina NextSeq 550 flow cell. The authors' pipeline ran thus. Because the immunoSEQ output held only junctional sequences and lacked quality scores, the filtering could not match the filtering applied to full-length reads. To assign V/J genes and CDR3, sequences were annotated against IMGT germline references using PyIR, a Python wrapper for IgBLAST v1.9. Reads were filtered out if the reads had weak V/J assignments (E-value above 1e-6), no CDR3, stop codons, out-of-frame junctions, or ambiguous translated residues. V3J clonotypes were defined as sequences sharing an identical inferred V gene, J gene, and CDR3 amino acid sequence. To compute the percentage overlap between repertoires, the number of shared unique clonotypes was divided by the size of the smaller repertoire. Repertoire richness was assessed with RTK rarefaction, the Chao1 estimator, and Recon v2.1 estimates of unobserved clonotypes. OLGA was used to compute generation probabilities for all TCRbeta clonotypes that the gDNA method yielded from a few donors. Here the immuneACCESS table is served through TCRdb, limited to in-frame sequences with V and J called. Missing clones are a known gap in these copies; in checked studies unresolved V genes cover under half, and the rest lacks a known reason. D and trimming come from the DNA, and the V and J calls and clone size come from that table. The sample yields approximately 740,000 clones; over 65% were counted once. Of the sample, less than 2% is held by the ten largest clones.

This sample was included in a study of shared clonotypes between healthy human individuals (dated by TCRdb to about 2020). Describing the broader study: A few men and two women, aged 18 to 49 years, made up the cohort. Per donor, three plates each were used for CD4 naive and CD4 memory, two for CD8 naive, and one for CD8 memory. The study deeply sequenced blood TCR repertoires of several healthy adults to estimate repertoire size and the extent of clonotype sharing between individuals. Libraries were prepared and TCR repertoires were sequenced by different laboratories using diverse techniques, in order to increase sequencing depth and limit assay-specific biases. Per donor, leukapheresis produced somewhere between about 0.94 and 9 billion PBMCs.

Points the paper makes about the study in general: Naive subsets generally had larger estimated clonotype richness than memory subsets did. Compared with non-shared clonotypes, the clonotypes found in all four sorted-subset donors had higher generation probabilities. Even with the large sequencing depth, rarefaction of the sorted-subset datasets indicated that sequencing was incomplete. Sampling was restricted to blood, and TCR repertoires in tissue are likely to differ from TCR repertoires in blood. Pairwise subsampling led to the expectation that sequencing depth would affect the degree of clonotype sharing among donors. Across four donors, around 5% of naive CD4, roughly 3.8% of naive CD8, under 2.5% of memory CD4, and 0.4% to 0.45% of memory CD8 clonotypes were shared. Because the study included only a small number of donors, the genetic and exposure-history diversity represented was limited.

Healthy HIV-negative adults with no recently reported acute infections or vaccinations were included as donors. Only Caucasian adults living in Nashville, Tennessee, USA were represented among the donors. Magnetic negative selection was used to enrich CD4+ T cells, after which naive cells were positively selected on CD45RA and the negative fraction became the memory subset. After blood collection by leukapheresis, PBMCs were isolated using Ficoll-Histopaque density gradient centrifugation and then cryopreserved in the vapor phase of liquid nitrogen. Analytical flow cytometry was used to check the purity and quantity of every magnetically sorted T cell population. Genomic DNA was isolated from each sorted fraction and quantified by UV absorbance on a Nanodrop 2000c. V is pared back by 0 bases and J by 4 bases, with 9 bases lying between the germline termini. The germline V gene encodes CDR1 SGHVS and CDR2 FQNEAQ. The CDR3 runs 15 residues from the cysteine to the phenylalanine. The entry retains the CDR3 DNA only, 45 bases that are in frame from base 1.

The V and J genes are TRBV7-8 and TRBJ2-2, with no D gene named confidently. The receptor was isolated from a woman younger than 45 in good health. The sample was memory CD4+ T cells sorted from blood. The sample's cell subset or site, from its label and the paper: CD45RA-negative fraction. For the CDR3, the sequence is CASSLAWTATGELFF. The nucleotide sequence is given as TGTGCCAGCAGCTTAGCCTGGACGGCCACCGGGGAGCTGTTTTTT.